This T cell receptor (beta chain) is drawn from a study of patients and donors after allogeneic stem cell transplantation. The germline gives CDR1 MNHNS, CDR2 SASEGT. V lost 6 bases and J lost 4; bases outside the gene matches: 9. This CDR3 has 16 amino acids. TCRdb re-derived calls from the RT-PCR reads in MiXCR, one entry per CDR3 protein. Among roughly 250,000 distinct CDR3 sequences listed, 13% to 15% were seen once. In its sample, this clonotype was seen a few times. Sequencing used blood, either unsorted or a sorted T cell fraction (not recorded which). This receptor was taken from a human donor who was either an allogeneic HSCT recipient or a stem cell or donor lymphocyte infusion donor (not recorded which). It is not recorded whose cells these are; they may come from a transplant donor. The rearrangement joins TRBV6-1 to TRBJ1-6; 7 nucleotides match TRBD1. The chain's CDR3 is CASSRTGVTYNSPLHF. The CDR3 DNA reads as TGTGCCAGCAGCCGCACAGGGGTTACATATAATTCACCCCTCCACTTT.